Below, 28 T cell receptor beta chains from the same sample are listed, as sequenced in a study of human T cells and chemical hapten exposure. It was from unfractionated whole blood that total RNA was extracted. As the library was built, unique molecular identifiers were attached to individual cDNA molecules. TCRdb reprocessed the reads via MiXCR and lists one record per CDR3 protein. The data hold about 120,000 distinct CDR3 sequences, with 8.5% to 9% observed a single time. The specimen was whole blood. These receptor sequences come from a human donor in good health. Some clones in this sample may be carry-over from other donors' samples.

This chain uses TRBV20-1 with TRBJ2-7, with D possibly TRBD2 on 6 matching bases. This CDR3 has 13 residues. Germline assignment: CDR1 DFQATT and CDR2 SNEGSKA (reference sequence). This CDR3 is CTSERDGGHEQYF. For the CDR3, the DNA is TGCACTAGTGAGAGGGACGGGGGTCACGAGCAGTACTTC.

There are many counts of this clonotype. The chain uses TRBV12-5 and TRBJ1-5, with TRBD1 identical over 12 bases. The CDR3 consists of 18 residues. V lost 0 bases and J lost 7; bases outside the gene matches: 10. CDR1 is LGHNT, CDR2 FRNRAP, per germline. The CDR3 reads CASGLVLGQGAHRQPQHF. DNA of the CDR3: TGTGCTAGTGGTTTGGTATTGGGACAGGGGGCACACAGGCAGCCCCAGCATTTT.

This clonotype was recorded at least ten times. The chain has TRBV29-1 and TRBJ2-1; 7 nucleotides agree with TRBD1. The V gene end was trimmed by 6 bases and the J gene end by 5 bases; junction bases not matched to a gene: 13. Germline CDR1 and CDR2: SQVTM and ANQGSEA. The CDR3 consists of 15 residues. The CDR3 coding sequence is TGCAGCGTCCGCCTCAGGGGGTCTGCGGACAATGAGCAGTTCTTC. Amino acid sequence: CSVRLRGSADNEQFF.

This clonotype was counted between two and nine times. This rearrangement joins TRBV20-1 to TRBJ2-7, with 13 positions matching TRBD2. CDR1 is DFQATT, CDR2 SNEGSKA, per germline (reference sequence). CDR3 length equals 15 residues. The V gene end was trimmed by 6 bases and the J gene end by 3 bases; junction bases not matched to a gene: 8. The CDR3 region is CSAGPGLAGSYEQYF. For the CDR3, the DNA is TGCAGTGCCGGCCCGGGACTAGCGGGAAGCTACGAGCAGTACTTC.

The gene calls are TRBV4-1 and TRBJ2-7; 7 bases match TRBD2. This CDR3 has 15 residues. The V gene's germline CDR1 is MGHRA and CDR2 YSYEKL. Trimming cost V 2 bases and J 2 bases; bases outside gene matches: 6. DNA of the CDR3: TGCGCCAGCAGCCAAAGGACGGGAGGCCCCTACGAGCAGTACTTC. This translates into CASSQRTGGPYEQYF.

The chain carries TRBV10-3 and TRBJ2-2; D may be TRBD1 (6 bases). Germline assignment: CDR1 ENHRY and CDR2 SYGVKD. Trimming removed 4 bases from V and 6 bases from J, with 12 bases in between. CDR3 length equals 14 residues. CDR3: CAISGGQGSGELFF. DNA for the CDR3: TGTGCCATCAGTGGCGGGCAGGGGTCCGGGGAGCTGTTTTTT.

The gene calls are TRBV24-1 and TRBJ2-1; 10 bases fit TRBD2. Germline V gene sequence: CDR1 KGHDR, CDR2 SFDVKD. The V and J ends lost 3 bases and 4 bases, in that order; junction bases with no gene match: 8. The CDR3 sequence is 17 residues long. CDR3 sequence (DNA): TGTGCCACCAGTGATGCCTCTAGCGGGAGTGGGTACAATGAGCAGTTCTTC. Protein product: CATSDASSGSGYNEQFF.

V and J are TRBV19 and TRBJ1-1, with D perhaps TRBD1 (5 bases). The germline V and J ends were trimmed by 1 base and 7 bases, with 13 bases remaining between them. CDR3 length: 14 amino acids. Germline-derived CDR1 and CDR2 are LNHDA and SQIVND (reference sequence). The DNA for the CDR3 is TGTGCCAGTAGTATAGGGTGGGGCGGCGGTGAAGCTTTCTTT. Its protein is CASSIGWGGGEAFF.

This clonotype occurred a few times. The V gene is TRBV12-3 or TRBV12-4, the J gene TRBJ2-7; D unresolved. V lost 5 bases to trimming and J lost 0 bases, with 11 bases between them. The length of the CDR3 is 14 residues. The CDR3 sequence: CASSGWVHSYEQYF. The CDR3 DNA reads as TGTGCCAGCAGTGGCTGGGTCCACTCCTACGAGCAGTACTTC.

This clonotype has a count of ten or more. The V and J genes are TRBV11-1 and TRBJ2-3; 10 bases map to TRBD1. The length of the CDR3 is 12 residues. Trimming took 5 bases from V and 15 from J; bases not matched to a gene: 8. Germline-derived CDR1 and CDR2 are SGHAT and FQDESV (reference sequence). This chain's CDR3 is CASSPGQGTPYF. In nucleotides, the CDR3 is TGTGCCAGCAGCCCGGGACAGGGGACCCCATATTTT.

V usage is TRBV12-5 and J usage is TRBJ2-3, with TRBD1 identical over 9 bases. The J segment lost 0 bases and the V segment lost 3 bases, leaving 4 bases of the junction unmatched. Germline CDR1 reads LGHNT; CDR2 reads FRNRAP. The CDR3 sequence is 16 residues long. The CDR3 DNA reads TGTGCTAGTGGTTTCACGACAGGGGGTAGCACAGATACGCAGTATTTT. This encodes CASGFTTGGSTDTQYF.

The V call is TRBV27, the J call TRBJ1-2, with D perhaps matching TRBD1 (5 bases). Per the germline V gene, CDR1 is MNHEY and CDR2 is SMNVEV (reference sequence). V dropped 4 bases and J dropped 2 bases, with 11 bases sitting between them. The CDR3 loop spans 14 amino acids. The CDR3 DNA sequence: TGTGCCAGCAGTTCGGGGGTATCGAACTATGGCTACACCTTC. It is translated as CASSSGVSNYGYTF.

This clonotype was detected many times. The J gene is TRBJ2-7, the V gene TRBV5-1; TRBD1 might be the D (5 bases). Per germline, CDR1 SGHRS and CDR2 YFSETQ. V was trimmed by 0 bases and J by 4 bases, leaving 8 bases between them. The CDR3 length is 13 residues. The DNA of the CDR3 is TGCGCCAGCAGCTTGGAAGGGGCATACGAGCAGTACTTC. It encodes CASSLEGAYEQYF.

This clonotype was seen ten or more times. V and J are TRBV6-6 and TRBJ2-7; no firm D call. The germline V gene has CDR1 MNHNY and CDR2 SVGAGI (reference sequence). V lost 2 bases and J lost 2, with 10 bases in between. CDR3 length equals 14 residues. This chain's CDR3 is CASSYSEMTYEQYF. DNA for the CDR3: TGTGCCAGCAGTTACAGTGAAATGACCTACGAGCAGTACTTC.

At least ten counts were recorded for this clonotype. The CDR3: CASSESRMRTENTEAFF. CDR3 in DNA: TGCGCCAGCAGTGAGTCGAGAATGAGGACAGAGAACACTGAAGCTTTCTTT. The rearrangement links TRBV10-2 to TRBJ1-1, with a weak D call TRBD1 (6 bases). The CDR3 loop spans 17 amino acids. From germline, CDR1 is WSHSY and CDR2 SAAADI. The V gene lost 0 bases and the J gene lost 1 base, with 15 bases spanning the gap.

Of note for this clonotype: Mismatch with germline at one junction end may stem from a read error. The chain employs TRBV18 and TRBJ2-3; D gene unclear. CDR1 and CDR2 from the germline V gene are KGHSH and LQKENI. The CDR3 contains 14 residues. DNA of the CDR3: TGTGCCGGCTCACCCGGGCTTGCCACAGATACGCAGTATTTT. Encoded protein: CAGSPGLATDTQYF. Filled out from reference TRBV18 and TRBJ2-3, the complete variable domain reads NAGVMQNPRHLVRRRGQEARLRCSPMKGHSHVYWYRQLPEEGLKFMVYLQKENIIDESGMPKERFSAEFPKEGPSILRIQQVVRGDSAAYFCAGSPGLATDTQYFGPGTRLTVL.

The rearrangement uses TRBV20-1 and TRBJ2-6; 9 bases match TRBD1. Germline V gene data show CDR1 as DFQATT and CDR2 as SNEGSKA (reference sequence). The ends lost 2 bases at V and 4 bases at J; junction bases unmatched: 9. The CDR3 consists of 17 residues. CDR3 DNA sequence: TGCAGTGCTAGACCGGACAGGGGACTCGAAGGGGCCAACGTCCTGACTTTC. Its protein is CSARPDRGLEGANVLTF.

This clonotype was detected ten times or more. The chain joins TRBV5-1 to TRBJ2-7; tentative D call: TRBD1 (5 bases). CDR1 SGHRS and CDR2 YFSETQ come from the germline V gene. The CDR3 spans 16 residues. V lost 2 bases and J lost 7, with 22 bases in between. The CDR3 protein is CASSFRGHPSWGEQYF. CDR3 in DNA: TGCGCCAGCAGCTTCCGAGGACACCCGTCCTGGGGTGAGCAGTACTTC.

The table lists this clonotype with many counts. V is TRBV20-1 and J is TRBJ1-6, with D unresolved. Trimming left V 0 bases short and J 7 bases short, with 10 bases between. The germline CDR1 and CDR2 sequences are DFQATT and SNEGSKA (reference sequence). The CDR3 contains 14 residues. CDR3 protein: CSAREASSNSPLHF. Written as DNA, the CDR3 is TGCAGTGCTAGAGAGGCGTCTTCGAATTCACCCCTCCACTTT.

The CDR3 here is CASSPGQGEGSTEAFF. The DNA for the CDR3 is TGTGCCAGCAGCCCGGGACAGGGGGAGGGGAGCACTGAAGCTTTCTTT. The V gene is TRBV7-9, the J gene TRBJ1-1, with 11 bases lining up with TRBD1. Germline assignment: CDR1 SEHNR and CDR2 FQNEAQ (reference sequence). There are 16 residues in the CDR3. J lost 4 bases, V lost 5 bases, and 9 bases had no gene match.

This clonotype was found many times. The V and J genes are TRBV20-1 and TRBJ1-5; no clear D gene. CDR3 length equals 15 residues. Germline-derived CDR1 and CDR2 are DFQATT and SNEGSKA (reference sequence). Trimming cost V 4 bases and J 4 bases, with 17 bases left between them. CDR3 bases: TGCAGTGCTACCAGTGCTCTTGGGATGAATCAGCCCCAGCATTTT. This sequence encodes CSATSALGMNQPQHF.

This clonotype was seen only once. A junction end diverges from the germline sequence, so it may reflect a read error. This chain links TRBV12-5 with TRBJ1-1; D might be TRBD1 (6 bases). There are 19 residues in the CDR3. Germline CDR1 is LGHNT and CDR2 is FRNRAP. CDR3 protein: CAGGLVEVLGQSMNTEAFF. The CDR3 region has the DNA TGTGCTGGTGGTTTGGTAGAGGTCCTAGGACAGTCAATGAACACTGAAGCTTTCTTT.

The genes are TRBV27 and TRBJ2-2; 7 bases line up with TRBD2. Germline V gene data show CDR1 as MNHEY and CDR2 as SMNVEV (reference sequence). This CDR3 comprises 14 residues. Germline trimming cut 8 bases from V and 7 bases from J; bases unmatched to any gene: 10. The CDR3 loop reads CASQIGGSNGELFF. DNA of the CDR3: TGTGCCAGCCAAATCGGCGGGAGCAACGGGGAGCTGTTTTTT.

At least ten counts were recorded for this clonotype. The chain links TRBV27 to TRBJ1-5; the D is unclear. V was cut by 3 bases and J by 2 bases, with 8 bases left in between. Germline V CDR1 and CDR2: MNHEY, SMNVEV (reference sequence). The CDR3 length is 14 residues. Here the CDR3 DNA reads TGTGCCAGCAGTTTTGAAGGAGGCAATCAGCCCCAGCATTTT. Residues: CASSFEGGNQPQHF.

The chain employs TRBV20-1 and TRBJ2-2; 8 nucleotides line up with TRBD1. Germline assignment: CDR1 DFQATT and CDR2 SNEGSKA (reference sequence). The V segment lost 5 bases and the J segment 1 base; nucleotides outside the gene matches: 9. The CDR3 loop spans 16 amino acids. CDR3: CSARTPGTGNTGELFF. In DNA, the CDR3 is TGCAGTGCTCGAACCCCCGGGACAGGGAACACCGGGGAGCTGTTTTTT.

This clonotype was counted ten times or more. The chain recombines TRBV3-1 with TRBJ1-4; D gene uncertain. The germline V gene encodes CDR1 LGHDT and CDR2 YNNKEL (reference sequence). The CDR3 is 15 amino acids. Trimming pared 3 bases from V and 3 bases from J, leaving 11 bases between. This chain's CDR3 is CASSHYGVSNEKLFF. The CDR3 bases are TGTGCCAGCAGCCACTACGGAGTATCTAATGAAAAACTGTTTTTT.

The rearrangement joins TRBV12-3 or TRBV12-4 to TRBJ1-2; D not certain. The V end was cut by 5 bases, the J end by 6 bases, with 19 bases between. The CDR3 covers 15 residues. The CDR3 bases are TGTGCCAGCAGTCCTCGGGCCGTGGCAAATCATGGCTACACCTTC. Its translation: CASSPRAVANHGYTF.

The chain recombines TRBV19 with TRBJ2-6; no firm D call. Germline values: CDR1 LNHDA, CDR2 SQIVND (reference sequence). V lost 3 bases, J lost 0 bases, and 6 bases lay in between. The CDR3 extends over 15 amino acids. The CDR3 spells CASSISSSGANVLTF. CDR3 bases: TGTGCCAGTAGTATTTCCAGCTCTGGGGCCAACGTCCTGACTTTC.